The following is a T cell receptor beta chain sequence with its context. Its recognized antigen is unknown. No much larger clone is present one base from it, and per-base qualities are unavailable. Clipping removes 6 bases from V and 7 bases from J, with 13 as the unmatched junction base count. The CDR1 and CDR2 encoded by the germline V gene (reference sequence) are SGHNT and YYREEE. The CDR3 contains 18 residues, cysteine and phenylalanine counted. Only CDR3 DNA remains: 54 bases, in frame from the first base. These data originate in a study of STAT5B mutations in CD4+ large granular lymphocyte leukemia (dated by TCRdb to 2021 to 2024). Background for the entire study: Among healthy controls, the CDR3 'QG' motif was associated with a particular HLA allele. Flow cytometry on FACSCanto II or FACSVerse confirmed that purified fractions exceeded 95% purity among lymphocytes. TCRbeta repertoires of CD4+ T-cell large granular lymphocyte leukemia patients were compared with those of healthy blood donors. Paper-wide results and their limitations: Enrichment of TRBV06-family usage was observed among the top patient clones (8/27) relative to healthy controls (2/35). The data were not HLA-matched, and the higher clonality in CD4+ T-LGLL than in CD8+ T-LGLL could be due to the relatively small sample size. Compared with healthy CD4+ repertoires, CD4-sorted patient repertoires appeared more clonal, and this difference remained even after the putative leukemic clones were removed. Main leukemic clonotypes were private to each patient, although about a quarter of the main leukemic clonotypes were found at low frequency in the non-leukemic repertoires of other patients.

The immunoSEQ assay at survey resolution was applied to genomic DNA for sequencing of TCRbeta rearrangements. Concerning the study's data processing: In the TCR sequencing data, the lowest productive clonotype frequency that could be detected was 2.59 x 10-5. Only productive TCRbeta rearrangements, meaning sequences that were complete and in-frame, were kept for the analyses. Simpson clonality, calculated in the immunoSEQ Analyzer version 3.0, was used as the measure of sample clonality. Clones were binned by frequency as very rare, small, medium, large (1-20%) or hyperexpanded (>20%). Generation probabilities were estimated with OLGA 1.2.3, V-gene circos plots were made with VDJtools, specificities were looked up in VDJdb, and CDR3 motifs were identified with GLIPH. Drawn from immuneACCESS, this table holds only the in-frame rearrangements with V and J called that TCRdb kept. Clones are partly lost; checked studies trace under half to an unresolved V gene and leave the rest unexplained. The DNA gave D and trimming, while V, J and clone size come from that table. For this sample the table gives around 33,000 clones, of which roughly 76% were detected only once. Together, the top ten hold 4.4% of the sample.

The healthy controls were 37 blood donors, and the buffy coats of these donors were supplied by the Finnish Red Cross blood service. All TCR-sequenced material derived from peripheral blood: patient blood samples and healthy donor buffy coats. Peripheral blood mononuclear cells were isolated by Ficoll-Hypaque gradient centrifugation. CD4+ cells were magnetically purified from the buffy coats of healthy controls. The Gentra Puregene Cell and Tissue kit was used to extract genomic DNA, and a Qubit 2.0 fluorometer was used to measure the amount of genomic DNA. Sequencing input: CD4+ T cells from blood buffy coats. The rearranged chain carries TRBV5-4 and TRBJ2-1, with 16 bases in between that match TRBD2. This TCR was recovered from a human donor in good health. This receptor carries the CDR3 CASKTGGTSGRAGNEQFF. The nucleotide sequence reads as follows: TGTGCCAGCAAAACCGGAGGGACTAGCGGGAGGGCCGGGAATGAGCAGTTCTTC.